Shown below are 25 T cell receptor beta chains from a single sample sequenced in a study of T-cell reconstitution after alpha-beta-depleted transplantation in children. Unique molecular identifiers were incorporated when the TCRbeta library was constructed. TCRdb re-called the PCR reads with MiXCR, one entry per CDR3 protein. The sample consists of about 500,000 distinct CDR3 sequences, approximately 29% of them appearing once. The input for sequencing was PBMCs from the stem cell graft donor, taken from the stem cell graft. These receptors were obtained from a human donor who donated a stem cell graft to a child with aplastic anemia.

Only a few counts were recorded for this clonotype. CDR3 DNA sequence: TGCGCCAGCAGTGAGGGGACTAGCGGGAGCTACAATGAGCAGTTCTTC. Residues: CASSEGTSGSYNEQFF. The chain has TRBV10-2 and TRBJ2-1, with 14 positions matching TRBD2. J was trimmed by 3 bases and V by 2 bases; bases with no gene match: 0. This CDR3 spans 16 amino acids. Germline loops: CDR1 WSHSY, CDR2 SAAADI.

There are a few counts of this clonotype. V is TRBV27 and J is TRBJ2-7; 9 bases map to TRBD1. The CDR3 covers 14 residues. The germline CDR1 and CDR2 sequences are MNHEY and SMNVEV (reference sequence). Trimming removed 2 bases from V and 3 bases from J; junction bases left unmatched: 2. The CDR3 DNA sequence: TGTGCCAGCAGTTTAGTGGGACAGGGCTACGAGCAGTACGTC. Encoded protein: CASSLVGQGYEQYV.

This chain links TRBV6-2 or TRBV6-3 with TRBJ1-5; 11 bases line up with TRBD1. V lost 2 bases, J lost 7 bases, and 4 bases stayed unmatched. The germline V gene has CDR1 MNHEY and CDR2 SVGEGT. This CDR3 has 15 residues. In DNA form, the CDR3 reads TGTGCCAGCAGTTACCCCGGGACAGGGGGACAGCCCCAGCATTTT. Translating gives CASSYPGTGGQPQHF.

V is TRBV7-2 and J is TRBJ2-7; D not certain. V lost 1 base, J lost 11 bases, and 15 bases lay in between. Germline CDR1 and CDR2: SGHTA and FQGNSA. This CDR3 comprises 13 residues. The CDR3 reads CASSLERAPPEYF. The CDR3 nucleotides are TGTGCCAGCAGCTTAGAACGAGCTCCGCCTGAGTACTTC.

This clonotype was counted a few times. The chain has TRBV20-1 and TRBJ2-1, with 8 bases fitting TRBD2. The CDR3 loop spans 15 amino acids. Germline CDR1 is DFQATT and CDR2 is SNEGSKA (reference sequence). Trimming took 5 bases from V and 7 from J; bases not matched to a gene: 13. The CDR3 spells CSAGQSSGGPNEQFF. CDR3 DNA sequence: TGCAGTGCTGGCCAGTCGAGCGGGGGACCGAATGAGCAGTTCTTC.

J is TRBJ2-5 and V is TRBV10-3; D is unresolved. Trimming took off 4 bases at V and 3 bases at J, with 6 bases between the two ends. This CDR3 region has 12 residues. CDR1 is ENHRY, CDR2 SYGVKD, per germline. The CDR3 sequence: CAISGVEETQYF. The CDR3 region has the DNA TGTGCCATCAGTGGCGTTGAAGAGACCCAGTACTTC.

The rearrangement uses TRBV12-3 or TRBV12-4 and TRBJ1-1; a possible D gene is TRBD1 (5 bases). V lost 3 bases, J lost 5 bases, and 16 bases lay in between. CDR3 length equals 15 residues. CDR3: CASSFGAGSNTEAFF. The CDR3 DNA follows: TGTGCCAGCAGTTTTGGTGCAGGGTCTAATACTGAAGCTTTCTTT.

This clonotype came up a few times. This sequence joins TRBV28 and TRBJ1-1, with D maybe TRBD1 (6 bases). The CDR3 contains 14 residues. The V end was cut by 6 bases, the J end by 7 bases, with 18 bases between. Looked up from germline, CDR1 is MDHEN and CDR2 is SYDVKM. The CDR3 coding sequence is TGTGCCAGCAGCCCCGTTGAGACAGGTGTTGAAGCTTTCTTT. The encoded protein is CASSPVETGVEAFF.

There are a few counts of this clonotype. This chain uses TRBV29-1 with TRBJ2-1; 10 bases are shared with TRBD2. The CDR3 totals 16 residues. V shed 3 bases, J shed 3 bases, and the junction held 8 bases outside the gene matches. The germline V gene has CDR1 SQVTM and CDR2 ANQGSEA. CDR3 sequence: CSVDRPSGSLYNEQFF. CDR3 nucleotides: TGCAGCGTTGATAGGCCTAGCGGGAGCCTCTACAATGAGCAGTTCTTC.

This chain uses TRBV7-2 with TRBJ1-4; 8 nucleotides agree with TRBD1. The CDR3 runs to 14 residues. CDR1 is SGHTA and CDR2 is FQGNSA in the germline V gene. V lost 4 bases, J lost 4 bases, and 2 bases stayed unmatched. CDR3 amino acids: CASSSGGFNEKLFF. Written as DNA, the CDR3 is TGTGCCAGCAGCTCAGGGGGCTTTAATGAAAAACTGTTTTTT.

At least ten counts were recorded for this clonotype. The chain is built from TRBV10-3 and TRBJ1-5; maybe TRBD1 (5 bases). The CDR3 spans 14 residues. Trimming stripped 3 bases from V and 0 bases from J, with 6 bases between. Per germline, CDR1 ENHRY and CDR2 SYGVKD. The CDR3 DNA follows: TGTGCCATCAGTGATGACAGTAGCAATCAGCCCCAGCATTTT. It encodes CAISDDSSNQPQHF.

This chain uses TRBV15 with TRBJ2-3; D is uncertain. V was clipped by 0 bases and J by 0 bases, with 7 bases between them. Germline CDR1 is LNHNV and CDR2 is YYDKDF (reference sequence). The CDR3 runs 15 residues. CDR3 residues: CATSRDRASTDTQYF. The DNA for the CDR3 is TGTGCCACCAGCAGAGATAGAGCGAGCACAGATACGCAGTATTTT.

This clonotype was detected a few times. The rearrangement joins TRBV12-3 or TRBV12-4 to TRBJ2-1; 7 nucleotides match TRBD1. The junction had 5 bases not matched to a gene; V was cut back by 5 bases and J by 4 bases. CDR3 length equals 14 residues. CDR3 DNA: TGTGCCAGCAGTCCAGGACAGGCGTACAATGAGCAGTTCTTC. Its translation is CASSPGQAYNEQFF.

The sample holds a few counts of this clonotype. The chain recombines TRBV9 with TRBJ2-1; D unclear. The CDR3 sequence is 15 residues long. Per the germline V gene, CDR1 is SGDLS and CDR2 is YYNGEE. Trimming took 3 bases from V and 10 from J, leaving 20 bases between them. As DNA, the CDR3 is TGTGCCAGCAGCGCGACCCTTATACCTCTTGGGGAGCAGTTCTTC. Translating gives CASSATLIPLGEQFF.

This clonotype was seen a handful of times. The chain joins TRBV29-1 to TRBJ2-1; 7 nucleotides agree with TRBD2. The CDR3 length is 14 residues. After removal of 8 bases from V and 2 bases from J, the junction contained 9 bases not matched to a gene. Looked up from germline, CDR1 is SQVTM and CDR2 is ANQGSEA. The CDR3 DNA follows: TGCAGCCTCCCCCTGCGGGAGCCCTACAATGAGCAGTTCTTC. It yields the protein CSLPLREPYNEQFF.

The table lists this clonotype with a few counts. V gene TRBV7-6 combines with J gene TRBJ1-1; unclear D gene. V was cut by 4 bases and J by 7 bases, with 22 bases left in between. This CDR3 comprises 16 residues. The V gene's germline CDR1 is SGHVS and CDR2 FNYEAQ. This chain's CDR3 is CASSSQGRDGRFEAFF. The CDR3 nucleotides read TGTGCCAGCAGCTCCCAAGGAAGAGACGGACGATTTGAAGCTTTCTTT.

The gene calls are TRBV30 and TRBJ1-5; 9 bases align to TRBD1. Germline values: CDR1 GTSNPN, CDR2 SVGIG (reference sequence). This CDR3 is 13 amino acids long. Unmatched junction bases numbered 3, after V lost 2 bases and J lost 7 bases. Here the CDR3 DNA reads TGTGCCTGGAGTCGGGACAGGGAGCAGCCCCAGCATTTT. It yields the protein CAWSRDREQPQHF.

The gene calls are TRBV7-2 and TRBJ1-2; D ambiguous. The germline V and J ends were trimmed by 1 base and 5 bases, with 8 bases remaining between them. Looked up from germline, CDR1 is SGHTA and CDR2 is FQGNSA. CDR3 size: 13 residues. DNA of the CDR3: TGTGCCAGCAGCTTAGACAATTGGTATGGCTACACCTTC. Residues: CASSLDNWYGYTF.

The chain joins TRBV6-6 to TRBJ2-1; D unresolved. The V end lost 0 bases, the J end lost 6 bases, and 6 bases lay between the germline ends. This CDR3 is 13 amino acids long. Germline values: CDR1 MNHNY, CDR2 SVGAGI (reference sequence). In nucleotides, the CDR3 is TGTGCCAGCAGTTACTCAGGGCTCAATGAGCAGTTCTTC. It codes for CASSYSGLNEQFF.

The genes are TRBV19 and TRBJ1-2; unclear D gene. The CDR3 totals 10 residues. CDR1 and CDR2 from the germline V gene are LNHDA and SQIVND (reference sequence). V lost 6 bases and J lost 4, with 3 bases in between. CDR3 sequence (DNA): TGTGCCAGTAGGAGCTATGGCTACACCTTC. This sequence encodes CASRSYGYTF.

This clonotype was seen ten or more times. V gene TRBV7-2 combines with J gene TRBJ2-5; D perhaps matches TRBD1 (7 bases). V was shortened by 6 bases and J by 5 bases, with 19 bases between the two germline ends. The CDR3 is made up of 15 amino acids. Germline V gene sequence: CDR1 SGHTA, CDR2 FQGNSA. In DNA, the CDR3 is TGTGCCAGCAGTACTCACAGGGGAGGTGAGGAGACCCAGTACTTC. Protein: CASSTHRGGEETQYF.

In this sample, this clonotype turned up a few times. The rearrangement uses TRBV4-2 and TRBJ2-1; D gene uncertain. V lost 1 base to trimming and J lost 0 bases, with 16 bases between them. CDR1 and CDR2 from the germline V gene are LGHNA and YNFKEQ. The CDR3 contains 18 residues. CDR3: CASSQVTSAMSSYNEQFF. In DNA form, the CDR3 reads TGTGCCAGCAGCCAAGTTACCAGCGCTATGAGCTCCTACAATGAGCAGTTCTTC.

This clonotype has a handful of counts. The chain combines TRBV7-2 with TRBJ1-2; TRBD1 might be the D (5 bases). CDR3 length equals 15 residues. Per the germline V gene, CDR1 is SGHTA and CDR2 is FQGNSA. Trimming stripped 0 bases from V and 4 bases from J, with 12 bases between. The CDR3 loop reads CASSLAAAGTYGYTF. The DNA of the CDR3 is TGTGCCAGCAGCTTAGCGGCGGCTGGGACCTATGGCTACACCTTC. The entire variable domain, with the rest obtained from reference TRBV7-2 and TRBJ1-2, is as follows: GAGVSQSPSNKVTEKGKDVELRCDPISGHTALYWYRQSLGQGLEFLIYFQGNSAPDKSGLPSDRFSAERTGGSVSTLTIQRTQQEDSAVYLCASSLAAAGTYGYTFGSGTRLTVV.

This sequence joins TRBV20-1 and TRBJ2-1; the match to TRBD2 covers 7 bases. Germline loops: CDR1 DFQATT, CDR2 SNEGSKA (reference sequence). The CDR3 runs to 16 residues. V trimming: 5 bases; J trimming: 0 bases; junction bases outside the gene matches: 10. The CDR3 spells CSAPRLAGLSYNEQFF. As DNA, the CDR3 is TGCAGTGCTCCCCGCTTAGCGGGCCTCTCCTACAATGAGCAGTTCTTC.

V is TRBV4-1 and J is TRBJ2-3, with TRBD1 matching 11 bases. The CDR3 totals 18 residues. CDR1 and CDR2 (germline): MGHRA, YSYEKL. Trimming removed 0 bases from V and 4 bases from J; junction bases left unmatched: 9. CDR3 in amino acids: CASSQEARPGQGADTQYF. CDR3 coding DNA: TGCGCCAGCAGCCAAGAAGCGAGGCCGGGACAGGGGGCAGATACGCAGTATTTT.